This TCR beta chain is from a study of neurological immune-mediated disorders. This clonotype was seen at least ten times. Its cognate antigen is unknown. The time point is: longitudinal time-point 3. Unsorted libraries were derived from 2 million PBMCs stored at -80 C. General study points: HTLV-1-associated myelopathy displayed the greatest TCR clonal expansion, and multiple sclerosis exhibited the smallest, lower than that of healthy controls.

By 5'RACE with 10-nucleotide random UMIs, the cDNA was made. TCRdb processed the 5' RACE reads anew with MiXCR; each CDR3 protein has one entry. The repertoire has some 43,000 distinct CDR3 sequences, 9.5% to 15% of them found once; the top ten carry 9%. The CDR3 has 16 residues. Germline V CDR1 and CDR2: LGHDT, YNNKEL (reference sequence). Between the trimmed V and J ends, which lost 6 bases and 3 bases, there was a span of 15 bases. The clonotype comes from a male donor with HTLV-1-associated myelopathy (HAM/TSP). The chain has TRBV3-1 and TRBJ2-6, with D maybe TRBD2 (5 bases). Sequenced input: PBMCs. CDR3 nucleotide sequence: TGTGCCAGCAGGGATTTGGGGAGCTATGGGGCCAACGTCCTGACTTTC. This gives the protein CASRDLGSYGANVLTF.